The T cell receptor beta chain described here comes from a study of PD-1 blockade in classical Hodgkin lymphoma. Overall study context: Nivolumab was administered to patients intravenously at 3 mg/kg every 2 weeks.

This clone was recorded once. What it binds is unknown. In every patient, relapse followed autologous stem cell transplantation, while exposure to brentuximab vedotin differed. Classifying best responses yielded complete response, partial response or progressive disease. The CDR3 runs to 15 residues. Looked up from germline, CDR1 is SGHRS and CDR2 is YFSETQ. Trimming took 0 bases from V and 2 from J, leaving 11 bases between them. This table comes from immunoSEQ multiplex PCR, and its TCRdb copy is limited to in-frame clones, with some not included. The sample has roughly 150,000 clones, nearly 80% seen once. Study-level results: CD4+ TCR diversity climbed significantly by C4D1, unlike CD8+ TCR diversity.

This specimen was peripheral blood mononuclear cells (PBMCs), taken before the second cycle of nivolumab. The genes are TRBV5-1 and TRBJ2-5; D is possibly TRBD1 (6 bases). This TCR was sampled from a human donor with classical Hodgkin lymphoma. In DNA form, the CDR3 reads TGCGCCAGCAGCTTGGAAGGGGGAGTACAAGAGACCCAGTACTTC. Protein: CASSLEGGVQETQYF.